Listed below are T cell receptor beta chains from one sample, sequenced in a study of human T cells and chemical hapten exposure. TCRdb reanalysed the RACE reads using MiXCR and keeps one entry per CDR3 protein. The sample has about 100,000 distinct CDR3 sequences; roughly 11% are singletons. This material consisted of whole blood, taken in connection with sensitization to the hapten diphenylcyclopropenone (DPC). Receptor source: a woman aged 40 to 50 with alopecia areata. Some clones in this sample may be carry-over from other donors' samples. CDR3s include the opening cysteine and the closing phenylalanine or tryptophan.

J | V | CDR3
TRBJ2-2 | TRBV29-1 | CSVEGRGQGRFTGELFF
TRBJ2-7 | TRBV6-6 | CASSYILAGGLNAYEQYF
TRBJ1-1 | TRBV20-1 | CSADGGMRSEAFF
TRBJ2-1 | TRBV20-1 | CSARALFPGYNEQFF
TRBJ1-5 | TRBV7-2 | CASSPKGGVSNQPQHF
TRBJ2-7 | TRBV20-1 | CSARDPTSGQRDEQYF
TRBJ2-1 | TRBV29-1 | CSVEGGEGSSSYNEQFF
TRBJ2-1 | TRBV28 | CASSHGLAGGPRGHEQFF
TRBJ2-7 | TRBV29-1 | CSGGGGEGSYEQYF
TRBJ1-2 | TRBV5-1 | CASSSGTLVDGYTF
TRBJ2-7 | TRBV7-2 | CASSPGRYEQYF
TRBJ2-3 | TRBV11-2 | CASRGIHRTDTQYF
TRBJ2-2 | TRBV6-2/TRBV6-3 | CAITRRVATGELFF
TRBJ2-7 | TRBV6-6 | CASCYTRGIYEQYF
TRBJ2-4 | TRBV7-2 | CANSPRRDIQYF
TRBJ2-3 | TRBV18 | CASSPPRGRTDTQYF
TRBJ2-7 | TRBV11-2 | CASSAGSYEQYF
TRBJ2-6 | TRBV7-2 | CASSFGGSGANVLTF
TRBJ1-1 | TRBV30 | CAWSVQFEAFF
TRBJ1-6 | TRBV2 | CASGQQGPGNNSPLHF
TRBJ2-2 | TRBV24-1 | CATSDPTGELSTGKLFF
TRBJ2-5 | TRBV11-2 | CASSLGSGVTGTSVRQETQYF
TRBJ2-7 | TRBV7-2 | CASSPSRSYEQYF
TRBJ1-5 | TRBV29-1 | CSVQTGGDQPQHF
TRBJ1-2 | TRBV19 | CASSMVGYGYTF